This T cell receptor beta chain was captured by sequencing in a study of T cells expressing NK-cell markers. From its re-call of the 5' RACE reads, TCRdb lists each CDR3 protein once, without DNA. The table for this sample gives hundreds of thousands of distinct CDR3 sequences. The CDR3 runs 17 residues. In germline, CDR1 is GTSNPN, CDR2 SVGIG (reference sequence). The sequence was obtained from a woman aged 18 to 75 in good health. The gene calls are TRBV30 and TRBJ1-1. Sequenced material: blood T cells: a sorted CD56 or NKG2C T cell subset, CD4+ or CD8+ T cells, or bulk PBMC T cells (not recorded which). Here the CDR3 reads CAWSVSGRAGRNTEAFF.